This TCR beta chain was recovered during a study of T cells after yellow fever vaccination. Study background: Where fractions had low cell numbers, libraries were prepared from them with the SMART-Seq v4 Ultra Low Input RNA kit. Study-wide points: After the booster, around 95% of CD4 and about nine tenths of CD8 primary-response clones were re-detected.

Remarks on this clonotype: Its antigen is unknown.

CDR3 length: 13 residues. In germline, CDR1 is SGHVS, CDR2 FQNEAQ. V was pared by 2 bases and J by 6 bases, with 10 bases between. MiXCR, applied by TCRdb to the 5' RACE reads, yields one record per CDR3 protein. The repertoire holds over 300,000 distinct CDR3 sequences, with about 4% as singletons. The sequenced sample was PBMCs, obtained 5 days after the yellow fever booster vaccination. The clonotype was recovered from a man between 18 and 29 years old who received the YFV17D yellow fever vaccine. The chain combines TRBV7-8 with TRBJ1-1; D is perhaps TRBD1 (6 bases). The CDR3 protein is CASSLRGGAEAFF. The DNA of the CDR3 is TGTGCCAGCAGCTTAAGGGGGGGGGCTGAAGCTTTCTTT.